The rows below give T cell receptor beta chains drawn from one sample of a study of blood T cell repertoires in COVID-19. Clones were read by immunoSEQ multiplex PCR, and TCRdb kept only the in-frame ones, dropping some. This table holds approximately 97,000 clones, roughly 89% found once. The sequenced sample was peripheral blood. The receptors here all came from a woman between 50 and 59 years old with COVID-19, enrolled during active disease. CDR3s include the opening cysteine and the closing phenylalanine or tryptophan. Each record gives: V gene, J gene, D gene, clone size, CDR3 protein, CDR3 DNA. D genes are given only for firm matches. Clone size is stated in some rows and not others, as once, few, many or a class when expanded.

v_call: TRBV19
j_call: TRBJ2-5
d_call: .
clone_size: .
cdr3_aa: CASSIRAGVETQYF
cdr3_nt: TGTGCCAGTAGTATAAGAGCAGGGGTAGAGACCCAGTACTTC

v_call: TRBV10-3
j_call: TRBJ1-2
d_call: .
clone_size: .
cdr3_aa: CASTWEGNGYTF
cdr3_nt: TGTGCCTCAACCTGGGAGGGAAACGGCTACACCTTC

v_call: TRBV11-2
j_call: TRBJ1-4
d_call: .
clone_size: once
cdr3_aa: CASSLGGPAGTNEKLFF
cdr3_nt: TGTGCCAGCAGCTTAGGAGGCCCGGCTGGGACTAATGAAAAACTGTTTTTT

v_call: TRBV10-1
j_call: TRBJ1-2
d_call: .
clone_size: few
cdr3_aa: CASSRERSYGYTF
cdr3_nt: TGCGCCAGCAGTCGGGAAAGGAGCTATGGCTACACCTTC

v_call: TRBV5-1
j_call: TRBJ1-2
d_call: TRBD1
clone_size: .
cdr3_aa: CASSWGTDYGYTF
cdr3_nt: TGCGCCAGCAGCTGGGGGACAGATTATGGCTACACCTTC

v_call: TRBV6-5
j_call: TRBJ1-2
d_call: .
clone_size: .
cdr3_aa: CASSTHQDSYGYTF
cdr3_nt: TGTGCCAGCAGTACGCACCAGGATTCTTACGGCTACACCTTC

v_call: TRBV19
j_call: TRBJ2-3
d_call: .
clone_size: .
cdr3_aa: CASSINGADTQYF
cdr3_nt: TGTGCCAGTAGTATTAACGGGGCAGATACGCAGTATTTT

v_call: TRBV11-3
j_call: TRBJ2-2
d_call: TRBD1
clone_size: .
cdr3_aa: CASSRPGQGYAGELFF
cdr3_nt: TGTGCCAGCAGCCGACCGGGACAGGGGTATGCCGGGGAGCTGTTTTTT

v_call: TRBV5-1
j_call: TRBJ2-3
d_call: .
clone_size: .
cdr3_aa: CASAGRNTDTQYF
cdr3_nt: TGCGCCAGCGCGGGGAGAAACACAGATACGCAGTATTTT

v_call: TRBV28
j_call: TRBJ2-7
d_call: TRBD2
clone_size: .
cdr3_aa: CASTPTGLGSYEQYF
cdr3_nt: TGTGCCAGCACTCCAACGGGACTAGGGTCCTACGAGCAGTACTTC

v_call: TRBV4-3
j_call: TRBJ1-3
d_call: TRBD1
clone_size: .
cdr3_aa: CASSQTTGTGNTIYF
cdr3_nt: TGCGCCAGCAGCCAAACGACAGGGACTGGAAACACCATATATTTT

v_call: TRBV6-2/TRBV6-3
j_call: TRBJ2-7
d_call: TRBD1
clone_size: .
cdr3_aa: CASSLLGQGISSYEQYF
cdr3_nt: TGTGCCAGCAGTCTACTGGGACAGGGAATCAGCTCCTACGAGCAGTACTTC

v_call: TRBV5-1
j_call: TRBJ2-2
d_call: .
clone_size: .
cdr3_aa: CASSFPGQDTGELFF
cdr3_nt: TGCGCCAGCAGCTTTCCAGGGCAGGACACCGGGGAGCTGTTTTTT

v_call: TRBV19
j_call: TRBJ1-5
d_call: TRBD1
clone_size: .
cdr3_aa: CASSRQGDSNQPQHF
cdr3_nt: TGTGCCAGTAGTCGTCAGGGGGATAGCAATCAGCCCCAGCATTTT

v_call: TRBV2
j_call: TRBJ2-3
d_call: TRBD2
clone_size: .
cdr3_aa: CATRRMRGSTDTQYF
cdr3_nt: TGTGCCACCCGAAGGATGCGGGGGAGCACAGATACGCAGTATTTT

v_call: TRBV29-1
j_call: TRBJ1-2
d_call: .
clone_size: .
cdr3_aa: CSVDGGQIYGYTF
cdr3_nt: TGCAGCGTTGATGGTGGGCAGATTTATGGCTACACCTTC

v_call: TRBV2
j_call: TRBJ1-1
d_call: .
clone_size: .
cdr3_aa: CASRSREGLNTEAFF
cdr3_nt: TGTGCCAGCAGAAGCCGGGAAGGGTTGAACACTGAAGCTTTCTTT

v_call: TRBV7-9
j_call: TRBJ1-6
d_call: TRBD1
clone_size: .
cdr3_aa: CASSLEDRERAPLHF
cdr3_nt: TGTGCCAGCAGCTTAGAGGACAGGGAGAGGGCACCCCTCCACTTT

v_call: TRBV13
j_call: TRBJ2-5
d_call: TRBD2
clone_size: .
cdr3_aa: CASSFRVGLAGVETQYF
cdr3_nt: TGTGCCAGCAGCTTCCGTGTCGGCCTAGCGGGGGTAGAGACCCAGTACTTC

v_call: TRBV7-2
j_call: TRBJ2-6
d_call: TRBD2
clone_size: .
cdr3_aa: CASSLASGSISGANVLTF
cdr3_nt: TGTGCCAGCAGCTTGGCTAGCGGGTCTATCTCTGGGGCCAACGTCCTGACTTTC

v_call: TRBV5-6
j_call: TRBJ1-4
d_call: .
clone_size: .
cdr3_aa: CASSLGATAFNEKLFF
cdr3_nt: TGTGCCAGCAGCTTGGGGGCGACAGCTTTTAATGAAAAACTGTTTTTT

v_call: TRBV24-1
j_call: TRBJ2-3
d_call: .
clone_size: .
cdr3_aa: CATSDQGQSSTDTQYF
cdr3_nt: TGTGCCACCAGTGACCAAGGACAGTCTAGCACAGATACGCAGTATTTT

v_call: TRBV2
j_call: TRBJ2-2
d_call: TRBD2
clone_size: .
cdr3_aa: CASSPRGLAGLNTGELFF
cdr3_nt: TGTGCCAGCTCCCCTAGGGGACTAGCGGGGCTAAACACCGGGGAGCTGTTTTTT

v_call: TRBV11-2
j_call: TRBJ1-4
d_call: .
clone_size: .
cdr3_aa: CASSLDPTDYEKLFF
cdr3_nt: TGTGCCAGCAGCTTAGATCCGACAGATTATGAAAAACTGTTTTTT

v_call: TRBV7-3
j_call: TRBJ2-3
d_call: TRBD2
clone_size: .
cdr3_aa: CASSVLARFTDTQYF
cdr3_nt: TGTGCCAGCAGCGTACTAGCGAGGTTCACAGATACGCAGTATTTT

v_call: TRBV3-1/TRBV3-2
j_call: TRBJ2-7
d_call: .
clone_size: once
cdr3_aa: CASSQYPDRSYEQYF
cdr3_nt: TGTGCCAGCAGCCAATATCCCGACAGGTCCTACGAGCAGTACTTC

v_call: TRBV6-6
j_call: TRBJ1-2
d_call: .
clone_size: .
cdr3_aa: CASSYSRNPAYGYTF
cdr3_nt: TGTGCCAGCAGTTACTCCAGGAACCCCGCCTATGGCTACACCTTC

v_call: TRBV19
j_call: TRBJ2-7
d_call: TRBD2
clone_size: few
cdr3_aa: CASSTSGALEQYF
cdr3_nt: TGTGCCAGTTCGACTAGCGGGGCCCTCGAGCAGTACTTC

v_call: TRBV18
j_call: TRBJ1-1
d_call: TRBD1
clone_size: .
cdr3_aa: CASSSLAGDRENTEAFF
cdr3_nt: TGTGCCAGCTCCTCCCTGGCCGGGGACAGGGAGAACACTGAAGCTTTCTTT

v_call: TRBV7-2
j_call: TRBJ2-5
d_call: TRBD2
clone_size: .
cdr3_aa: CASSTVGGETQYF
cdr3_nt: TGTGCCAGCAGCACCGTGGGAGGGGAGACCCAGTACTTC

v_call: TRBV5-1
j_call: TRBJ1-1
d_call: .
clone_size: .
cdr3_aa: CASSLEWGPEAFF
cdr3_nt: TGCGCCAGCAGCTTGGAGTGGGGCCCTGAAGCTTTCTTT

v_call: TRBV12-5
j_call: TRBJ2-5
d_call: TRBD2
clone_size: .
cdr3_aa: CASGSQGTSGGPTQETQYF
cdr3_nt: TGTGCTAGTGGTTCTCAAGGGACTAGCGGGGGACCCACCCAAGAGACCCAGTACTTC

v_call: TRBV27
j_call: TRBJ1-1
d_call: .
clone_size: few
cdr3_aa: CASSSTGQNTEAFF
cdr3_nt: TGTGCCAGCAGTTCCACTGGACAGAACACTGAAGCTTTCTTT

v_call: TRBV14
j_call: TRBJ1-6
d_call: .
clone_size: .
cdr3_aa: CASSQGGSSPLHF
cdr3_nt: TGTGCCAGCAGCCAAGGAGGAAGCTCACCCCTCCACTTT

v_call: TRBV5-1
j_call: TRBJ2-7
d_call: .
clone_size: .
cdr3_aa: CASSFQEPTYEQYF
cdr3_nt: TGCGCCAGCAGCTTCCAAGAGCCTACCTACGAGCAGTACTTC